These T cell receptor beta chains were read from a single sample in a study of blood T cell repertoires in COVID-19. Sequenced by immunoSEQ multiplex PCR; TCRdb stores in-frame clones only, minus some. This sample has approximately 500,000 clones, with approximately 89% found just once. The source material was peripheral blood. The receptors here all came from a man aged 18 to 29 with COVID-19, enrolled during active disease. Each CDR3 is given with its conserved first and last residue.

CDR3aa | j_gene | v_gene
CASSPGQGVSQETQYF | TRBJ2-5 | TRBV9
CASRTGLGWNEQFF | TRBJ2-1 | TRBV27
CAWSVSQGGEKLFF | TRBJ1-4 | TRBV30
CASSLVLGGGANTGELFF | TRBJ2-2 | TRBV7-6
CASSDDSGGYQPQHF | TRBJ1-5 | TRBV25-1
CASSYVIAGWGNEQFF | TRBJ2-1 | TRBV6-6
CASSLEPGGGSPLHF | TRBJ1-6 | TRBV5-1
CASSMQSASGSSETQYF | TRBJ2-5 | TRBV19
CASSLQGAHNQPQHF | TRBJ1-5 | TRBV6-5
CASSFGQAHRNTEAFF | TRBJ1-1 | TRBV5-4
CAISGDRTSYEQYF | TRBJ2-7 | TRBV10-3
CASSVVLAGKTGELFF | TRBJ2-2 | TRBV9
CSVAGTSGTDTQYF | TRBJ2-3 | TRBV29-1
CASSFGQLGLEQYF | TRBJ2-7 | TRBV5-1
CASSTGTWDSPLHF | TRBJ1-6 | TRBV7-2
CASSLPSGAPSEQYF | TRBJ2-7 | TRBV18
CASTSGAGYNEQFF | TRBJ2-1 | TRBV19
CASSFQGGGQPQHF | TRBJ1-5 | TRBV7-2
CASSRRGNEQFF | TRBJ2-1 | TRBV12-3/TRBV12-4
CASSPRMNTEAFF | TRBJ1-1 | TRBV7-9
CASSPGAGSTDTQYF | TRBJ2-3 | TRBV7-3
CASSQPGHPYEQYF | TRBJ2-7 | TRBV4-1
CAWSDTPLRRLFF | TRBJ1-4 | TRBV30
CATSRDRDASPLHF | TRBJ1-6 | TRBV15
CASSQQGYGANVLTF | TRBJ2-6 | TRBV3-1/TRBV3-2
CASSEWRASYTDTQYF | TRBJ2-3 | TRBV2
CASSDVTGGDGYTF | TRBJ1-2 | TRBV5-6
CASSLSGGGYTF | TRBJ1-2 | TRBV12-3/TRBV12-4
CASSSQAGDYEQYF | TRBJ2-7 | TRBV19
CASSASRGGGYTF | TRBJ1-2 | TRBV11-2
CASSFRGSYNEQFF | TRBJ2-1 | TRBV11-2
CASSGTGSSYEQYF | TRBJ2-7 | TRBV2
CASSYAESYEQYF | TRBJ2-7 | TRBV6-5
CASSLGSGETGANVLTF | TRBJ2-6 | TRBV5-4
CAYYRDRRTWSDQPQHF | TRBJ1-5 | TRBV23-1
CASSFGRGPYYEQYF | TRBJ2-7 | TRBV5-6
CASSPGGTGGAEQYF | TRBJ2-7 | TRBV5-4
CASSPPGQGTYNEQFF | TRBJ2-1 | TRBV18
CATEFPEDRGLTEAFF | TRBJ1-1 | TRBV24-1
CASSRDRGYEAFF | TRBJ1-1 | TRBV10-1
CASRPRQRLYNEQFF | TRBJ2-1 | TRBV6-5
CASSDSGGAQNEQFF | TRBJ2-1 | TRBV6-4
CASSQGSGGPGTGELFF | TRBJ2-2 | TRBV3-1/TRBV3-2
CASRGTNTDTQYF | TRBJ2-3 | TRBV3-1/TRBV3-2
CASSLWGDRGHGYTF | TRBJ1-2 | TRBV27
CASSLDSGVANTEAFF | TRBJ1-1 | TRBV5-1
CATSERGFNQPQHF | TRBJ1-5 | TRBV24-1
CASSRRLGATDTQYF | TRBJ2-3 | TRBV7-9